This T cell receptor beta chain comes out of a study of identical twins. Study results and caveats: Weaker excess sharing between twins was seen in beta out-of-frame sequences. Invariant MAIT and iNKT cells may have partly biased zero-insertion analyses.

It was template switching that added a universal primer site, and there were unique molecular identifiers on the cDNA. TCRdb re-called the 5' RACE reads through MiXCR, storing one row per CDR3 protein. Of roughly 1.6 million distinct CDR3 sequences in the sample, around a third were seen once. V was cut by 4 bases and J by 0 bases, with 19 bases left in between. The CDR3 runs 17 residues. Germline lookup yields CDR1 MGHDK and CDR2 SYGVNS. Healthy Caucasians were all of the donors. The sample holds a few counts of this clonotype. Its antigen is still unknown. Sequencing was performed on cord blood. V is TRBV25-1 and J is TRBJ2-7; possibly TRBD2 for D (6 bases). The sequence derives from a newborn girl in good health. CDR3 region: CASSGTSGEETSYEQYF. CDR3 sequence (DNA): TGTGCCAGCAGTGGAACCTCGGGGGAGGAAACCTCCTACGAGCAGTACTTC.